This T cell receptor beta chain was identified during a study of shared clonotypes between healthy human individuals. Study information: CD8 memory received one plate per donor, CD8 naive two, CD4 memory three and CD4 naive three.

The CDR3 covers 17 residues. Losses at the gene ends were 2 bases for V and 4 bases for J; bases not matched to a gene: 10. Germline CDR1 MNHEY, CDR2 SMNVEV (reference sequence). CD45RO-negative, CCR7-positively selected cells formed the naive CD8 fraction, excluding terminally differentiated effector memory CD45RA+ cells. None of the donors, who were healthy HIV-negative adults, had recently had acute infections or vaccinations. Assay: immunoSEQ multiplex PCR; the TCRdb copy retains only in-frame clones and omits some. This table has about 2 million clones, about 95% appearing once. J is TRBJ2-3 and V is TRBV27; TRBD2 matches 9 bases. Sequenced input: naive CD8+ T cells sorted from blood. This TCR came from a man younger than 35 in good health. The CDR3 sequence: CASSLISGGRGPDTQYF. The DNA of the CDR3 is TGTGCCAGCAGTTTAATATCGGGCGGGAGGGGCCCAGATACGCAGTATTTT.